The 12 T cell receptor beta chains in this list originate from one sample, sequenced in a study of regulatory T cells in long-lasting Graves disease. Investigators prepared the TCR beta libraries by applying iRepertoire HTBI primers and Arm-PCR of CDR3 regions. TCRdb analysed the multiplex PCR reads with MiXCR anew, one entry per CDR3 protein. The sample lists about 560,000 distinct CDR3 sequences; roughly 16% were seen once. Time point noted: newly diagnosed GD, antithyroid drugs for less than 3 months. Following extraction of RNA from PBMCs, that RNA was used to make the TCR library. These same records also appear under a second study, on T cells in Graves' hyperthyroidism and ophthalmopathy.

The starting material was peripheral blood mononuclear cells (PBMCs), obtained at new diagnosis, from a patient treated with antithyroid drugs. These receptors all come from a young man with Graves disease.

This clonotype came up many times. The rearrangement uses TRBV12-3 or TRBV12-4 and TRBJ1-4; 7 positions agree with TRBD1. V shed 5 bases and J 7 bases; nucleotides not matched to a gene: 13. CDR3 length: 16 amino acids. The DNA of the CDR3 is TGTGCCAGCAGTCCGCCCCTGAGGGGGCGAAGTGAAAAACTGTTTTTT. It translates to CASSPPLRGRSEKLFF.

This clonotype was seen at least ten times. V is TRBV12-3 or TRBV12-4 and J is TRBJ2-7; D is perhaps TRBD2 (6 bases). Between the trimmed V and J ends, which lost 1 base and 0 bases, there was a span of 13 bases. The CDR3 is 16 residues long. CDR3 DNA: TGTGCCAGCAGTTTAGGCGTGGCTAGCGCCTCCTACGAGCAGTACTTC. This encodes CASSLGVASASYEQYF.

The gene calls are TRBV9 and TRBJ2-2; 10 bases are shared with TRBD2. J was trimmed by 5 bases and V by 2 bases; bases with no gene match: 21. The CDR3 extends over 21 amino acids. Germline V gene data show CDR1 as SGDLS and CDR2 as YYNGEE. The CDR3 coding sequence is TGTGCCAGCAGCGTCGGCAGGGAGAGAGAGCGGGAGGGAGGGGAGACCGGGGAGCTGTTTTTT. This translates into CASSVGREREREGGETGELFF.

The chain employs TRBV7-9 and TRBJ2-7, with 10 bases matching TRBD2. V was pared by 4 bases and J by 3 bases, with 12 bases of the junction left unmatched. The CDR3 totals 17 residues. Germline V gene lookup returns CDR1 SEHNR and CDR2 FQNEAQ (reference sequence). The DNA for the CDR3 is TGTGCCAGCAGCTCGCGTCGGACTAGCGGTAACAACTACGAGCAGTACTTC. Protein sequence: CASSSRRTSGNNYEQYF.

This clonotype was seen ten or more times. This rearrangement joins TRBV5-1 to TRBJ2-3, with unresolved D. This CDR3 has 14 residues. Germline V CDR1 and CDR2: SGHRS, YFSETQ. V was cut by 0 bases and J by 0 bases, with 5 bases left in between. The CDR3 here is CASSLVASTDTQYF. CDR3 bases: TGCGCCAGCAGCTTGGTGGCGAGCACAGATACGCAGTATTTT.

Many counts were recorded for this clonotype. V gene TRBV12-3 or TRBV12-4 combines with J gene TRBJ2-7; a possible D gene is TRBD1 (5 bases). There are 14 residues in the CDR3. Deletions cut 7 bases from V and 0 bases from J, with 13 bases between. The chain's CDR3 is CASNPTGSSYEQYF. The DNA of the CDR3 is TGTGCCAGCAACCCAACAGGTAGCTCCTACGAGCAGTACTTC.

The V call is TRBV24-1, the J call TRBJ2-3; the match to TRBD2 covers 16 bases. Per the germline V gene, CDR1 is KGHDR and CDR2 is SFDVKD. The CDR3 consists of 16 residues. The trim removed 4 bases at V and 4 bases at J, leaving 1 base unmatched. Here the CDR3 reads CATSDGTSGRADTQYF. The CDR3 DNA sequence: TGTGCCACCAGTGACGGGACTAGCGGGAGGGCAGATACGCAGTATTTT.

Remarks on this clonotype: One junction end disagrees with the germline gene, perhaps due to a read error. V is TRBV12-3 or TRBV12-4 and J is TRBJ2-5; tentatively, D is TRBD1 (6 bases). The CDR3 length is 15 residues. The CDR3 sequence: CASSLVGRGFETQYF. The DNA for the CDR3 is TGTGCCAGCAGCTTAGTGGGCAGGGGCTTCGAGACCCAGTACTTC.

This clonotype has ten or more counts. The rearrangement uses TRBV28 and TRBJ2-1, with 8 bases aligning to TRBD1. Trimming removed 3 bases from V and 7 bases from J; junction bases left unmatched: 8. There are 15 residues in the CDR3. Germline V gives CDR1 MDHEN, CDR2 SYDVKM. This CDR3 is CASSFADRVENEQFF. The CDR3 bases are TGTGCCAGCAGTTTCGCGGACAGGGTGGAAAATGAGCAGTTCTTC.

This chain uses TRBV5-1 with TRBJ2-5; D is perhaps TRBD1 (6 bases). Trimming pared 0 bases from V and 5 bases from J, leaving 14 bases between. The CDR3 runs to 15 residues. Germline V gene data show CDR1 as SGHRS and CDR2 as YFSETQ. CDR3 in amino acids: CASSLVARGGETQYF. CDR3 in DNA: TGCGCCAGCAGCTTGGTGGCCAGGGGTGGGGAGACCCAGTACTTC.

This clonotype was counted a few times. The conserved closing phenylalanine or tryptophan is absent in this CDR3, likely reflecting a read error. This sequence joins TRBV28 and TRBJ2-1; 7 bases fit TRBD2. The length of the CDR3 is 16 residues. Germline V gives CDR1 MDHEN, CDR2 SYDVKM. V was clipped by 6 bases and J by 4 bases; unmatched bases: 12. CDR3 DNA sequence: TGTGCCAGCAGCCCTAAGGAGACTAGCAGGTACAATGAGCAGTTCCTC. It specifies CASSPKETSRYNEQFL.

This clonotype occurred many times. The chain combines TRBV20-1 with TRBJ2-7; 8 nucleotides agree with TRBD2. J gave up 3 bases and V 1 base, and 8 bases lay outside the gene matches. CDR3 length: 15 amino acids. Germline V gives CDR1 DFQATT, CDR2 SNEGSKA (reference sequence). CDR3 sequence: CSARVITSGDYEQYF. The CDR3 region has the DNA TGCAGTGCTAGAGTGATAACTAGCGGAGACTACGAGCAGTACTTC.